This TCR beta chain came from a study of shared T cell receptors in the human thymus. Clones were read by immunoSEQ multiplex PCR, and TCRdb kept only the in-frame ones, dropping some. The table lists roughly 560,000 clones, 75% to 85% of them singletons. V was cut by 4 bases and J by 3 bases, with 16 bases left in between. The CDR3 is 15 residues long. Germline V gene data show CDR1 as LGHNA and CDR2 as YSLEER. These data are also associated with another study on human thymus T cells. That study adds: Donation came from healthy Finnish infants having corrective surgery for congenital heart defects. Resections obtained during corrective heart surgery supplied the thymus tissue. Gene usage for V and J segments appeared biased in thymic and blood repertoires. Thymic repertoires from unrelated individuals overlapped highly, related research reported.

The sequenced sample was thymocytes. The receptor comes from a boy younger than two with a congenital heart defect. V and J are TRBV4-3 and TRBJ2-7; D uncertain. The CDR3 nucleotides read TGCGCCAGCAGCCCAGATCGACTCCGACGCTACGAGCAGTACTTC. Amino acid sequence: CASSPDRLRRYEQYF.